The present T cell receptor (beta chain) was sequenced within a study of early T cells in non-severe SARS-CoV-2 infection. Study-level findings and limits: VDJdb-based matching was biased toward anti-spike CD8 responses and missed private and CD4 specificities.

There are many counts of this clonotype. The antigen remains unidentified. This CDR3 is 16 amino acids long. Germline V gene sequence: CDR1 SGHKS, CDR2 YYEKEE (reference sequence). The ends lost 6 bases at V and 7 bases at J; junction bases unmatched: 11. Attached unique molecular identifiers marked individual cDNA molecules. Each CDR3 protein is one row after TCRdb ran MiXCR on the 5' RACE reads. The sample lists tens of thousands of distinct CDR3 sequences; roughly a sixth were seen once. Source material: whole blood. This chain connects TRBV5-5 to TRBJ2-1; 12 bases fit TRBD2. The TCR was taken from an adult who was a healthcare worker with PCR-confirmed SARS-CoV-2 infection or an uninfected control (not recorded which). The CDR3 DNA reads as TGTGCCAGCACCATTATAACTAGCGGGGGGAAAAATGAGCAGTTCTTC. Its translation: CASTIITSGGKNEQFF.